Each of the 17 T cell receptor beta chains below was sequenced from the same sample in a study of T cell repertoires in cytomegalovirus infection. Each CDR3 protein is one row after TCRdb ran MiXCR on the reads. The sample records approximately 250,000 distinct CDR3 sequences, 6.5% being singletons. The specimen sequenced was PBMCs. The receptors come from a human donor in good health (CMV status not recorded). Some clones in this sample may be carry-over from other donors' samples.

This clonotype was detected many times. The chain has TRBV9 and TRBJ1-6; D call uncertain. The CDR3 runs 16 residues. The V end lost 0 bases, the J end lost 7 bases, and 14 bases lay between the germline ends. Germline-derived CDR1 and CDR2 are SGDLS and YYNGEE. In DNA, the CDR3 is TGTGCCAGCAGCGTAGTCGCCAGCGGGATGAATTCACCCCTCCACTTT. It is translated as CASSVVASGMNSPLHF.

To note about this clonotype: A much larger clone differs from this one at a single base, so this may be a read error. The rearrangement uses TRBV7-2 and TRBJ1-1, with D perhaps TRBD1 (5 bases). In germline, CDR1 is SGHTA, CDR2 FQGNSA. There are 13 residues in the CDR3. The CDR3 DNA reads as TGTGCCAACAGCGTCTCCCCAGGGTTGGAAGCTTTCTTT. Its translation: CANSVSPGLEAFF.

This clonotype was detected ten times or more. J is TRBJ1-2 and V is TRBV10-3; TRBD1 matches 8 bases. J was trimmed by 4 bases and V by 2 bases; bases with no gene match: 12. Germline assignment: CDR1 ENHRY and CDR2 SYGVKD. The CDR3 totals 17 residues. CDR3 sequence: CAISEIIGQGVGYGYTF. The CDR3, as DNA: TGTGCCATCAGTGAGATAATAGGACAGGGAGTCGGCTATGGCTACACCTTC.

This clonotype has at least ten counts. The chain carries TRBV6-2 or TRBV6-3 and TRBJ2-3, with D possibly matching TRBD1 (6 bases). V dropped 6 bases and J dropped 3 bases, with 16 bases sitting between them. CDR3 length equals 15 residues. Looked up from germline, CDR1 is MNHEY and CDR2 is SVGEGT. The CDR3, as DNA: TGTGCCAGCAGGGAAACAGGGATGTGGACAGATACGCAGTATTTT. It specifies CASRETGMWTDTQYF.

This clonotype has at least ten counts. J is TRBJ2-3 and V is TRBV7-2, with D possibly matching TRBD2 (6 bases). The V gene lost 2 bases and the J gene lost 8 bases, with 11 bases spanning the gap. Germline loops: CDR1 SGHTA, CDR2 FQGNSA. The CDR3 contains 13 residues. The CDR3 sequence: CASSLYGEATQYF. In DNA, the CDR3 is TGTGCCAGCAGCTTATACGGGGAGGCTACGCAGTATTTT.

This clonotype was found many times. The CDR3 nucleotides read TGTGCCAGCAGCTTACGGACTAGCGGGGACTACAATGAGCAGTTCTTC. This sequence encodes CASSLRTSGDYNEQFF. The chain employs TRBV3-1 and TRBJ2-1, with 12 positions matching TRBD2. V gave up 5 bases and J gave up 3 bases; unmatched junction bases: 5. CDR1 is LGHDT and CDR2 is YNNKEL in the germline V gene (reference sequence). The CDR3 contains 16 residues.

In this sample, this clonotype turned up many times. V is TRBV6-6 and J is TRBJ2-7; D possibly corresponds to TRBD1 (6 bases). CDR3 length: 14 residues. The V gene's germline CDR1 is MNHNY and CDR2 SVGAGI (reference sequence). V shed 4 bases and J shed 7 bases, with 17 bases lying between them. CDR3 residues: CASSWEQGSGEQYF. The CDR3 coding sequence is TGTGCCAGCAGTTGGGAACAGGGATCGGGTGAGCAGTACTTC.

This clonotype came up many times. In DNA form, the CDR3 reads TGTGCCAGCAGCCGAGGAGGACAGGGGGGAAGTCAGCCCCAGCATTTT. It codes for CASSRGGQGGSQPQHF. V gene TRBV7-2 combines with J gene TRBJ1-5; 10 bases are a match to TRBD1. CDR1 is SGHTA, CDR2 FQGNSA, per germline. This CDR3 contains 16 residues. The V segment lost 5 bases and the J segment 6 bases; nucleotides outside the gene matches: 10. Looking up the rest from reference TRBV7-2 and TRBJ1-5 gives the full variable domain: GAGVSQSPSNKVTEKGKDVELRCDPISGHTALYWYRQSLGQGLEFLIYFQGNSAPDKSGLPSDRFSAERTGGSVSTLTIQRTQQEDSAVYLCASSRGGQGGSQPQHFGDGTRLSIL.

This clonotype was counted many times. The chain has TRBV11-2 and TRBJ2-1; TRBD2 aligns across 10 bases. J lost 7 bases, V lost 5 bases, and 20 bases had no gene match. The CDR3 runs to 19 residues. Germline V gives CDR1 SGHAT, CDR2 FQNNGV. CDR3: CASSPDHSWGAGGRNEQFF. In DNA form, the CDR3 reads TGTGCCAGCAGCCCAGACCACAGCTGGGGAGCGGGGGGGCGTAATGAGCAGTTCTTC.

This chain links TRBV9 with TRBJ1-1, with unresolved D. Between the trimmed V and J ends, which lost 6 bases and 3 bases, there was a span of 15 bases. The CDR3 loop spans 14 amino acids. Looked up from germline, CDR1 is SGDLS and CDR2 is YYNGEE. The CDR3 spells CASTRLGQDTEAFF. The CDR3 nucleotides read TGTGCCAGCACCAGACTAGGGCAGGACACTGAAGCTTTCTTT.

This clonotype was recorded at least ten times. J is TRBJ2-2 and V is TRBV7-2; TRBD1 aligns across 7 bases. Germline lookup yields CDR1 SGHTA and CDR2 FQGNSA. Trimming cost V 0 bases and J 5 bases; bases outside gene matches: 6. The CDR3 length is 16 residues. The CDR3 spells CASSLAPTGSTGELFF. The DNA for the CDR3 is TGTGCCAGCAGCTTAGCCCCGACAGGGAGTACCGGGGAGCTGTTTTTT.

This clonotype was found many times. This chain's CDR3 is CASSDGTNYEQYF. The CDR3 region has the DNA TGCGCCAGCAGTGACGGTACGAACTACGAGCAGTACTTC. This sequence joins TRBV10-2 and TRBJ2-7, with unresolved D. Germline loops: CDR1 WSHSY, CDR2 SAAADI. The CDR3 is 13 amino acids. The V gene lost 3 bases and the J gene lost 3 bases, with 9 bases spanning the gap.

There are many counts of this clonotype. J is TRBJ1-4 and V is TRBV7-8; tentative D call: TRBD1 (6 bases). Germline V gene lookup returns CDR1 SGHVS and CDR2 FQNEAQ. Trimming cost V 7 bases and J 8 bases, with 17 bases left between them. The CDR3 spans 14 residues. The CDR3 loop is CASTLQGREEKLFF. The CDR3 DNA follows: TGTGCCAGCACCCTACAGGGTCGGGAAGAAAAACTGTTTTTT.

This clonotype was seen only a few times. J is TRBJ2-2 and V is TRBV5-1; 7 bases match TRBD1. V trimming: 0 bases; J trimming: 4 bases; junction bases outside the gene matches: 3. The CDR3 covers 15 residues. The germline V gene has CDR1 SGHRS and CDR2 YFSETQ. CDR3 sequence (DNA): TGCGCCAGCAGCTTGGGGGACAGCCTCACCGGGGAGCTGTTTTTT. Its protein product is CASSLGDSLTGELFF.

The table lists this clonotype with many counts. CDR3 DNA: TGTGCCAGCAGCCAAGGGGGGGAAAAACTGTTTTTT. This codes for CASSQGGEKLFF. J is TRBJ1-4 and V is TRBV7-8, with D tentatively TRBD1 (6 bases). This CDR3 is built from 12 residues. V was pared by 5 bases and J by 8 bases, with 9 bases between. The germline CDR1 and CDR2 sequences are SGHVS and FQNEAQ.

This clonotype has at least ten counts. The V and J genes are TRBV7-8 and TRBJ1-5, with a weak D call TRBD1 (5 bases). This CDR3 has 16 amino acids. Per germline, CDR1 SGHVS and CDR2 FQNEAQ. V lost 0 bases and J 6 bases, leaving 15 bases between the germline ends. The CDR3 DNA sequence: TGTGCCAGCAGCTTAGCGATAGGGACCCGGGGTCAGCCCCAGCATTTT. Its protein product is CASSLAIGTRGQPQHF.

This clonotype was recorded at least ten times. This chain links TRBV7-8 with TRBJ1-4; D gene unclear. This CDR3 comprises 15 residues. Germline assignment: CDR1 SGHVS and CDR2 FQNEAQ. Trimming took off 5 bases at V and 0 bases at J, with 10 bases between the two ends. The CDR3 coding sequence is TGTGCCAGCAGCGCCGACGGGACAACTAATGAAAAACTGTTTTTT. Its protein is CASSADGTTNEKLFF.